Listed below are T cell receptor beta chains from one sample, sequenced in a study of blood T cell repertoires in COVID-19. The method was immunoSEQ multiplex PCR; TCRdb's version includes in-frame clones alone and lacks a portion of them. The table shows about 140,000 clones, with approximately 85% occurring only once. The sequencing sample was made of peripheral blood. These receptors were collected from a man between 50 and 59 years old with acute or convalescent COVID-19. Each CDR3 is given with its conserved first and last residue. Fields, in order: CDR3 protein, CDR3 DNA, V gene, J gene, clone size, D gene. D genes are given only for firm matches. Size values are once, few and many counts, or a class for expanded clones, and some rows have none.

CASSFGGNEQYF,TGCGCCAGCAGCTTTGGAGGGAACGAGCAGTACTTC,TRBV5-1,TRBJ2-7,-,-
CASSRGLSTDTQYF,TGTGCCAGTAGTAGGGGGCTTAGCACAGATACGCAGTATTTT,TRBV19,TRBJ2-3,-,-
CASSWTGADYGYTF,TGTGCCAGCAGTTGGACAGGGGCTGACTATGGCTACACCTTC,TRBV7-9,TRBJ1-2,-,TRBD1
CASRTQGDTQYF,TGTGCCAGCAGAACACAGGGGGACACGCAGTATTTT,TRBV6-5,TRBJ2-3,few,TRBD1
CASSLGGGSHTGELFF,TGTGCCAGCAGCTTAGGGGGGGGCAGCCACACCGGGGAGCTGTTTTTT,TRBV7-2,TRBJ2-2,-,-
CASSPPAGPRGYTF,TGTGCCAGCTCACCACCCGCGGGCCCTCGTGGCTACACCTTC,TRBV18,TRBJ1-2,-,-
CASSTTPDSYNEQFF,TGTGCCAGTAGTACCACACCCGACTCCTACAATGAGCAGTTCTTC,TRBV19,TRBJ2-1,once,-
CASSQSGTTQETQYF,TGTGCCAGCAGCCAATCCGGGACTACACAAGAGACCCAGTACTTC,TRBV3-1/TRBV3-2,TRBJ2-5,-,TRBD2
CASSLASGTGELFF,TGTGCCAGCAGCTTAGCGTCGGGTACCGGGGAGCTGTTTTTT,TRBV7-6,TRBJ2-2,-,-
CGGGGLTDTQYF,TGTGGTGGCGGGGGCCTCACAGATACGCAGTATTTT,TRBV7-9,TRBJ2-3,-,-
CAWSVGGTYNEQFF,TGTGCCTGGAGTGTTGGGGGGACCTACAATGAGCAGTTCTTC,TRBV30,TRBJ2-1,-,-
CASSPGGGREGRNEQFF,TGTGCCAGCAGTCCCGGTGGGGGGCGGGAGGGCCGGAATGAGCAGTTCTTC,TRBV28,TRBJ2-1,-,TRBD2
CSVKSRDRNTEAFF,TGCAGCGTTAAATCCCGGGACAGGAACACTGAAGCTTTCTTT,TRBV29-1,TRBJ1-1,-,TRBD1
CASSENRGLTDTQYF,TGCGCCAGCAGTGAGAACAGGGGCCTCACAGATACGCAGTATTTT,TRBV10-1,TRBJ2-3,-,TRBD1
CAISEGTGGIHGYTF,TGTGCCATCAGTGAGGGGACAGGGGGAATACATGGCTACACCTTC,TRBV10-3,TRBJ1-2,-,TRBD1
CASSHLGTGLGHEQYF,TGCGCCAGCAGCCACCTTGGGACAGGGTTGGGCCACGAGCAGTACTTC,TRBV4-1,TRBJ2-7,-,TRBD1
CASSSTGLTEAFF,TGTGCCAGCAGCTCAACAGGGCTCACTGAAGCTTTCTTT,TRBV7-9,TRBJ1-1,-,-
CASGQANYGYTF,TGTGCCAGCGGACAAGCTAACTATGGCTACACCTTC,TRBV2,TRBJ1-2,-,-
CASSGTGLAREQFF,TGTGCCAGCAGCGGCACGGGCCTAGCGCGTGAGCAGTTCTTC,TRBV6-5,TRBJ2-1,once,-
CASSYSPRSNYGYTF,TGTGCCAGCAGTTACTCTCCTCGCAGTAACTATGGCTACACCTTC,TRBV6-6,TRBJ1-2,-,-
CASSKDREPSRRSQPQHF,TGTGCCAGCAGCAAGGACAGGGAACCGTCCCGTCGATCTCAGCCCCAGCATTTT,TRBV21-1,TRBJ1-5,-,-
CASSLGANTEAFF,TGCGCCAGCAGCTTGGGGGCAAACACTGAAGCTTTCTTT,TRBV5-1,TRBJ1-1,-,-
CAIRAGGLGEQYF,TGTGCCATCAGGGCAGGGGGCTTAGGCGAGCAGTACTTC,TRBV10-3,TRBJ2-7,few,TRBD1